These 12 T cell receptor beta chains share one sample of origin, sequenced in a study of cytomegalovirus exposure and HLA in healthy donors. It was with 60 Vbeta and 13 Jbeta primers that the PCR ran. Using immunoSEQ multiplex PCR, the repertoire was profiled, and TCRdb retains in-frame clones only, with some absent. Of approximately 100,000 clones listed, about three quarters are singletons. Sequencing was performed on PBMCs. These receptors were obtained from a human donor in good health.

The chain has TRBV30 and TRBJ2-1; TRBD1 matches at 11 bases. J was trimmed by 10 bases and V by 5 bases; bases with no gene match: 13. Germline CDR1 and CDR2: GTSNPN and SVGIG (reference sequence). The CDR3 has 15 residues. The CDR3 protein is CAWGHLGTGGCEQFF. The CDR3 DNA reads as TGTGCCTGGGGCCACCTCGGGACAGGGGGATGCGAGCAGTTCTTC.

The chain couples TRBV30 to TRBJ1-5, with D possibly being TRBD1 (6 bases). The germline CDR1 and CDR2 sequences are GTSNPN and SVGIG (reference sequence). CDR3 length equals 14 residues. Between the trimmed V and J ends, which lost 4 bases and 0 bases, there was a span of 10 bases. CDR3 in amino acids: CAWNGQNSNQPQHF. In DNA, the CDR3 is TGTGCCTGGAATGGACAGAATAGCAATCAGCCCCAGCATTTT. The full variable domain, rest sourced from reference TRBV30 and TRBJ1-5, is SQTIHQWPATLVQPVGSPLSLECTVEGTSNPNLYWYRQAAGRGLQLLFYSVGIGQISSEVPQNLSASRPQDRQFILSSKKLLLSDSGFYLCAWNGQNSNQPQHFGDGTRLSIL.

The chain employs TRBV12-5 and TRBJ2-1, with no clear D. The CDR3 spans 17 residues. V shed 0 bases and J shed 3 bases, with 15 bases lying between them. Germline V CDR1 and CDR2: LGHNT, FRNRAP. The CDR3, as DNA: TGTGCTAGTGGTTTGGTACCCCTATCCCCAGGCTACAATGAGCAGTTCTTC. Protein product: CASGLVPLSPGYNEQFF.

The chain links TRBV9 to TRBJ2-3; a weak D match, TRBD2 (5 bases). CDR1 and CDR2 (germline): SGDLS, YYNGEE. The V end was cut by 4 bases, the J end by 6 bases, with 15 bases between. This CDR3 has 14 amino acids. The CDR3 DNA follows: TGTGCCAGCAGCCTCTTCCACGGCGGGGATACGCAGTATTTT. Translation gives CASSLFHGGDTQYF.

This clone came up a few times. This chain links TRBV5-1 with TRBJ2-7; 11 bases agree with TRBD1. The junction had 5 bases not matched to a gene; V was cut back by 3 bases and J by 6 bases. Per germline, CDR1 SGHRS and CDR2 YFSETQ. The length of the CDR3 is 14 residues. CDR3 sequence reads: CASSSWTGGSEQYF. For the CDR3, the DNA is TGCGCCAGCAGCTCATGGACAGGGGGCAGCGAGCAGTACTTC.

The rearrangement links TRBV20-1 to TRBJ1-2, with D maybe TRBD1 (5 bases). Germline V gene data show CDR1 as DFQATT and CDR2 as SNEGSKA (reference sequence). V was cut by 4 bases and J by 6 bases, with 9 bases left in between. The CDR3 totals 11 residues. CDR3 DNA sequence: TGCAGTGCTACTCCGACAGATGGCTACACCTTC. It specifies CSATPTDGYTF.

The genes are TRBV6-5 and TRBJ2-5, with 7 nucleotides matching TRBD2. The V segment lost 7 bases and the J segment 5 bases; nucleotides outside the gene matches: 13. The germline V gene encodes CDR1 MNHEY and CDR2 SVGAGI. The length of the CDR3 is 15 residues. Written as DNA, the CDR3 is TGTGCCAGCACCCCGGGGGGAGCCCGTGGGGAGACCCAGTACTTC. Protein sequence: CASTPGGARGETQYF.

This chain links TRBV5-1 with TRBJ1-3; TRBD1 might be the D (5 bases). Germline V gene lookup returns CDR1 SGHRS and CDR2 YFSETQ. The CDR3 loop spans 15 amino acids. The ends were cut back, 0 bases at V and 3 bases at J, with 10 bases in the middle. The CDR3 DNA is TGCGCCAGCAGCTTGGATGGACAAGGTGGAAACACCATATATTTT. This sequence encodes CASSLDGQGGNTIYF.

The chain links TRBV5-1 to TRBJ2-1, with 8 nucleotides matching TRBD2. The CDR3 runs to 15 residues. V was pared by 0 bases and J by 7 bases, with 6 bases of the junction left unmatched. Per the germline V gene, CDR1 is SGHRS and CDR2 is YFSETQ. CDR3 region: CASSLASGSFNEQFF. The DNA for the CDR3 is TGCGCCAGCAGCTTGGCCAGCGGGAGCTTTAATGAGCAGTTCTTC.

The chain carries TRBV5-1 and TRBJ2-7, with 9 bases identical to TRBD2. The junction had 7 bases not matched to a gene; V was cut back by 0 bases and J by 3 bases. Germline CDR1 is SGHRS and CDR2 is YFSETQ. The length of the CDR3 is 16 residues. The CDR3 is CASSLAPSGEHYEQYF. DNA of the CDR3: TGCGCCAGCAGCTTGGCCCCTAGCGGGGAGCACTACGAGCAGTACTTC.

This clone was found once. The chain uses TRBV27 and TRBJ1-5; D uncertain. V shed 0 bases and J shed 1 base, with 7 bases lying between them. The CDR3 is 15 amino acids. Looked up from germline, CDR1 is MNHEY and CDR2 is SMNVEV (reference sequence). CDR3 coding DNA: TGTGCCAGCAGTTTATCTCCGGGGAGCAATCAGCCCCAGCATTTT. Translating gives CASSLSPGSNQPQHF.

This chain uses TRBV2 with TRBJ1-2; tentatively, D is TRBD1 (5 bases). V was trimmed by 4 bases and J by 6 bases, leaving 15 bases between them. Germline values: CDR1 SNHLY, CDR2 FYNNEI. The CDR3 is 14 amino acids. The DNA for the CDR3 is TGTGCCAGCAGTGGGACACTCAATTTAGATGGCTACACCTTC. Translating it yields CASSGTLNLDGYTF.